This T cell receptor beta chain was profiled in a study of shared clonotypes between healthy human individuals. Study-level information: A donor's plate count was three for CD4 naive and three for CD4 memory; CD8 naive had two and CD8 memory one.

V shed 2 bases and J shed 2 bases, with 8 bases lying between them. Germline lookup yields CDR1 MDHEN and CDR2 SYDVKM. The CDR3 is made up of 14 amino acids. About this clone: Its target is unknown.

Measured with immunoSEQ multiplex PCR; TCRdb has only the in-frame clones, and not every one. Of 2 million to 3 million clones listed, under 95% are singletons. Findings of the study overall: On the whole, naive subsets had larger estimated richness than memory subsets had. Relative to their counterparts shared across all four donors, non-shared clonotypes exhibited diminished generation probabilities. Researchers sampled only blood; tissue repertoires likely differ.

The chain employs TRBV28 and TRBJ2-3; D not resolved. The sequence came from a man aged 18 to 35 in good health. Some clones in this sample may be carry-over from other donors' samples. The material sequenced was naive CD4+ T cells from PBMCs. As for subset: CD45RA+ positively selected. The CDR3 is CASSLSPTTDTQYF. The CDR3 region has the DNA TGTGCCAGCAGTTTAAGTCCTACCACAGATACGCAGTATTTT.